One T cell receptor (beta chain) is described in this entry. This clone was seen more than once but under ten times. Its antigen is currently not known. Per-base qualities were not stored, and no clone one base away is much larger. The cohort consisted of approximately 670 healthy bone marrow donors. All cohort members were sampled while nominally healthy, although unrecorded immune exposures were likely present. The donor tested CMV seropositive, placing the donor among the 290 or so seropositive members of the cohort. A peripheral blood sample was collected from each donor, and TCR beta sequencing was performed on peripheral blood mononuclear cells. Genomic DNA was extracted from the blood cell samples with the Qiagen DNeasy Blood Extraction Kit. The source of the sample is a study of cytomegalovirus exposure and HLA in healthy donors (dated by TCRdb to about 2017). At the level of the whole study: According to an earlier analysis of 587 of the donors, some 180 million T cells yielded roughly 110 million unique TCR beta sequences and around 300 Gb of sequence data. An early release covering roughly 580 HLA-typed donors comprised about 320 gigabases of sequencing data and around 80 million unique TCR sequences. Of the roughly 400 genotyped donors, approximately 80% fell in the genetic ancestry cluster associated with self-reported Caucasian donors. The study was designed to test whether signatures of past pathogen exposure could be identified by cataloging public T cell receptors. The T cell repertoires of 666 subjects were profiled by immunosequencing and related to cytomegalovirus serostatus. Along with the approximately 650-subject first cohort, a separate validation cohort of roughly 110 different subjects was used. High-throughput TCR immunosequencing, statistical association of individual TCRs with disease status, and machine learning were combined to predict cytomegalovirus infection status. A later analysis re-analyzed previously published TCR beta repertoires from 550 to 700 donors and added high-resolution HLA genotyping to study TCR occurrence patterns. Rather than drawing on any new phenotypic data, the later analysis identified candidate immune exposures from TCR beta sequences and the way those sequences occurred across donors. An earlier analysis of 587 of the donors applied high-throughput TCR beta sequencing to assess whether each TCR beta V gene segment acted as functional or pseudogenic. Donor age, sex, ethnicity and CMV serostatus were compiled alongside the repertoire data. A later genetic analysis took genome-wide SNP genotypes for about 55% of the 666 donors and used that subset as a discovery cohort. All discovery cohort repertoires had been generated using a single sequencing platform. HLA typing covered class I and class II loci at four-digit resolution. The number of donors typed differed by locus, with 629-630 for A, B, C, DRB1 and DQB1, 522 for DQA1, nearly 610 for DPA1, and around 460 for DPB1. Several DR-DQ haplotypes were handled as single units for association and clustering because linkage in the cohort was strong. On average, around 240,000 unique TCR beta nucleotide sequences were sequenced per donor among more than 350 genotyped donors of the cohort, with roughly 18% of those sequences being non-productive.

Library preparation was by the immunoSEQ multiplex PCR assay. The multiplex PCR relied on a mix of 60 forward primers for TCR Vbeta segments and 13 reverse primers for TCR Jbeta segments. The CDR3 region of rearranged TCR beta genes was amplified from genomic DNA by a multiplex PCR assay. Amplified TCR beta libraries were sequenced as 87-base-pair reads on the Illumina HiSeq System. Per the source publication's procedure: In a later analysis, 70 million to 95 million unique TCR beta chains were counted across the roughly 700 repertoires, and about 9.9 million of these chains were shared by at least two donors. A nearest-neighbor algorithm error-corrected the raw reads and collapsed the reads into unique sequences, merging closely related sequences to remove PCR and sequencing errors. V, D and J gene segments were assigned by aligning CDR3 sequences to IMGT reference sequences. Each retained sequence needed at least a six-nucleotide match to both a V gene segment and a J gene segment. A rearrangement counted as productive if the CDR3 had no stop codons and remained in frame with V and J, and every other rearrangement counted as non-productive. CDR3 was defined by IMGT convention, running from the second conserved V-encoded cysteine to the conserved J-encoded phenylalanine. Sequences without an unambiguous match to a single V gene segment were excluded from the earlier analysis of a few hundred of the donors. An earlier analysis of several hundred of the donors classified V segments as functional when productive rearrangements were above 56.7% and as segregating when the standard deviation between donors was above 5%. To diagnose cytomegalovirus status from the catalog of TCR beta chain sequences, a statistical classification framework was built. A later analysis assigned V and J genes by comparing TCR nucleotide sequences with IMGT/GENE-DB human TR gene sequences. In a later analysis, CDR3 sequences and most-parsimonious VDJ recombination scenarios were assigned using the TCRdist pipeline. In a later analysis, every TCR beta chain was defined by the combination of its CDR3 amino acid sequence and its V-gene family, and reads without a unique V-gene family were dropped. To address suspected cross-contamination and a sequencing artifact, a later analysis removed under 600 highly shared, low-generation-probability nucleotide sequences. In a later analysis, a clonal expansion index was calculated for each public chain from normalized within-repertoire ranks of inferred template counts. A later analysis computed generation probabilities with a VDJ recombination model fitted to out-of-frame rearrangements, and checked the results against IGoR. A later analysis scored TCR-TCR, TCR-HLA and TCR-CMV co-occurrence with hypergeometric tests, applying a repertoire-size bias correction to TCR pairs. To estimate false discovery rates, a later analysis permuted the HLA or CMV assignments 20 times. In a later analysis, co-occurring TCRs were grouped using DBSCAN, and TCRdist sequence similarity was added for clustering within HLA-allele-positive subsets. Repertoires with fewer than 30,000 or more than 120,000 public chains, plus five repertoires with anomalous nucleotide sharing, were excluded from co-occurrence clustering. TCRdb re-hosts the immuneACCESS table, in-frame sequences only. Its copies lack some clones; in the studies checked, an unresolved V gene accounts for under half of them, and the cause for the rest is not known. V and J calls and clone size come straight from that table; D and trimming were deduced from the DNA. This sample lists about 98,000 clones; around 86% were detected once. The ten most abundant clones make up more than 3% of the sample.

What the research found in general, with its limitations: In this cohort, only TCR beta chains were sequenced, and detectable features were limited by the absence of alpha or paired-chain data. In a later analysis, several top co-occurrence clusters were reported to appear linked to parvovirus B19, influenza, CMV and Epstein-Barr virus. A further reported finding was that TCR beta sequences accurately predicted the HLA-A and HLA-B alleles for most subjects in the first cohort. Because counts were too low, 15 to 20 rarely observed V segments, including chromosome 9 orphons, were left out of the earlier analysis of 500 to 650 of the donors. The classifier was reported to diagnose cytomegalovirus status with high specificity and sensitivity in both the original and validation cohorts. A total of around 150 TCR beta chains were listed by the study as associated with cytomegalovirus. The authors suggested that the approach could potentially be generalized to other disease states and immunological phenotypes. Broadly in line with IMGT annotations, most TCR beta V segments showed up in productive rearrangements about 87% or about 30% of the time in an earlier analysis of approximately 600 of the donors. A few of the identified cytomegalovirus-associated TCR beta chains were confirmed in vitro to be specific for cytomegalovirus antigens. When HLA alleles, especially DR and DQ, strongly co-occurred, TCR associations were difficult to assign to individual alleles. Most TCR sequences were observed very rarely across donors, whereas some public TCRs were present in many individuals. According to a later genetic analysis, donors in an Asian-associated ancestry cluster had fewer N-insertions in productive TCRs than the approximately 630-donor mean. For the cohort, immune exposure information was limited to CMV serostatus. In a later analysis, most CMV-associated TCR beta chains were found to appear HLA-restricted, with HLA associations seemingly driven largely by CMV exposure. Because HLA typing was missing for some donors at each locus, association tests included only the typed subset. Specific HLA alleles were associated with 15,000 to 20,000 TCR beta sequences at a false discovery rate of 0.05 in a later analysis. A later analysis found that TCR association rates varied across HLA loci, with DRB1 alleles showing the most associated TCRs and HLA-C alleles the fewest. Presence/absence analyses assumed roughly uniform sequencing depth across donors, an assumption that may not hold. The sequencing pipeline was judged likely to have produced a cluster of highly shared sequence variants as a technical artifact. Compared with equally common non-associated chains, HLA-associated TCR beta chains in a later analysis were more clonally expanded and had lower generation probabilities. Linkage disequilibrium might explain the correlated functional status among segregating V segments, but an unknown experimental factor could not be ruled out. V-gene and J-gene trimming of TCR beta chains was associated with a missense DCLRE1C variant in a later genetic analysis, and the association was replicated in an independent cohort.

This TCR came from a female donor in good health and CMV-seropositive. The sequencing sample was made of PBMCs.

The CDR3 protein sequence reads: CASSSPTGYEQYF. The DNA is TGTGCCAGCAGCTCCCCGACAGGTTACGAGCAGTACTTC. The rearranged chain carries TRBV7-9 and TRBJ2-7, and perhaps TRBD1 as D gene, on 6 matching bases. Trimming at the junction amounts to 4 bases on V and 4 bases on J, and the germline ends lie 11 bases apart. The CDR3 goes from the cysteine to the phenylalanine over 13 residues. Only the CDR3 DNA stays, 39 bases, in frame from base 1. CDR1 and CDR2 are read off the germline V gene (reference sequence) as SEHNR and FQNEAQ.